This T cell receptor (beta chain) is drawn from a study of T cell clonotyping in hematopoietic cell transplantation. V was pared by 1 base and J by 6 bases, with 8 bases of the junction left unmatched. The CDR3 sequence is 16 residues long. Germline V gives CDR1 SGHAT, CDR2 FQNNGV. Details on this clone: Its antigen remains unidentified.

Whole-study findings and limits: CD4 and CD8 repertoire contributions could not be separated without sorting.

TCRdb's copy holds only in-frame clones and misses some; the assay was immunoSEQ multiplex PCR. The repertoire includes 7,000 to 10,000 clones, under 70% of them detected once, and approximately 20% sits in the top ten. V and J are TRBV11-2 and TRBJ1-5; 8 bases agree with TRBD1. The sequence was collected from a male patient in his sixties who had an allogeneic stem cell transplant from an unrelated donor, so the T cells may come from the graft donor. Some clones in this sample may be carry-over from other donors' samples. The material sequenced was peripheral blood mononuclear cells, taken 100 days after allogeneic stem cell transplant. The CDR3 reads CASSLGAGGIGQPQHF. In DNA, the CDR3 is TGTGCCAGCAGCTTAGGGGCAGGGGGCATTGGTCAGCCCCAGCATTTT.